The T cell receptor beta chain under discussion was sequenced for a study of technical replicates of blood from a few donors. Method: immunoSEQ multiplex PCR; TCRdb's copy keeps in-frame clones and lacks some. The sample lists tens of thousands of clones, 91% occurring once. Sample: T cells isolated from PBMCs. This receptor was obtained from a human donor in good health. Some clones in this sample may be carry-over from other donors' samples.

The CDR3 bases are TGTGCCAGCAGCTGGAGACGTGGCTACACCTTC. Protein sequence: CASSWRRGYTF. The chain joins TRBV4-2 to TRBJ1-2, with D unclear. Trimming shortened V by 5 bases and J by 7 bases, and 8 bases separated the two germline ends. Germline V gives CDR1 LGHNA, CDR2 YNFKEQ. CDR3 length: 11 amino acids.